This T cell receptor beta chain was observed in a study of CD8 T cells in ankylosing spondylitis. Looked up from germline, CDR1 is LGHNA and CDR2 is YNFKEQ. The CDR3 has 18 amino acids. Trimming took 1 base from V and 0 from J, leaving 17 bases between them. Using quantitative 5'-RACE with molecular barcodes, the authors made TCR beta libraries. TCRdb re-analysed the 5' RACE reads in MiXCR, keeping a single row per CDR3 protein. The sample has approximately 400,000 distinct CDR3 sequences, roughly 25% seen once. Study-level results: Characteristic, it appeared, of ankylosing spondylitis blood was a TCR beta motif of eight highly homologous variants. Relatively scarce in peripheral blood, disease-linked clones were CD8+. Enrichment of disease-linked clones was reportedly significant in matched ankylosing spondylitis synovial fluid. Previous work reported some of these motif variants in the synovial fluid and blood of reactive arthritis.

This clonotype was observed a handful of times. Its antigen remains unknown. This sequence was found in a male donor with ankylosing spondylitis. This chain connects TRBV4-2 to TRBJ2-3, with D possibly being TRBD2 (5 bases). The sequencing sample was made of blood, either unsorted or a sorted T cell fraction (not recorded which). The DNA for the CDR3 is TGTGCCAGCAGCCAAGTGCTAGTATCGACTATAAGCACAGATACGCAGTATTTT. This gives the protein CASSQVLVSTISTDTQYF.